These 10 T cell receptor beta chains were all obtained from the same sample, sequenced in a study of identical twins. TCRdb re-called the 5' RACE reads with MiXCR, one entry per CDR3 protein. The sample includes 550,000 to 800,000 distinct CDR3 sequences, about 7.6% of them seen just once. These data also featured in a second study, about yellow fever vaccine responses in identical twins.

Sequencing used PBMCs. The source of these receptors is a woman aged 18-29 years in good health.

The rearrangement joins TRBV3-1 to TRBJ2-2; TRBD1 matches at 7 bases. CDR1 is LGHDT, CDR2 YNNKEL, per germline (reference sequence). The V and J ends lost 3 bases and 4 bases, in that order; junction bases with no gene match: 11. This CDR3 spans 17 amino acids. CDR3 in amino acids: CASSQRSTGVVTGELFF. In DNA form, the CDR3 reads TGTGCCAGCAGCCAGAGGAGTACAGGGGTAGTCACCGGGGAGCTGTTTTTT.

This chain uses TRBV11-2 with TRBJ1-2; D unclear. Between the trimmed V and J ends, which lost 4 bases and 3 bases, there was a span of 15 bases. CDR3 length: 15 amino acids. Germline V gene data show CDR1 as SGHAT and CDR2 as FQNNGV. The CDR3: CASSWSTQPYYGYTF. The CDR3 DNA is TGTGCCAGCAGCTGGTCTACCCAACCCTACTATGGCTACACCTTC.

This clonotype appeared many times. The chain's CDR3 is CAISEEQGLSSTDTQYF. The CDR3 coding sequence is TGTGCCATCAGTGAGGAGCAGGGTCTATCTAGCACAGATACGCAGTATTTT. The chain has TRBV10-3 and TRBJ2-3, with a possible D match to TRBD1 (5 bases). The ends were cut back, 2 bases at V and 0 bases at J, with 15 bases in the middle. Looked up from germline, CDR1 is ENHRY and CDR2 is SYGVKD. This CDR3 spans 17 amino acids.

The CDR3: CAISGLEGTGELFF. The CDR3 nucleotides read TGTGCCATCAGTGGTTTGGAGGGCACCGGGGAGCTGTTTTTT. The chain combines TRBV10-3 with TRBJ2-2, with D possibly matching TRBD2 (6 bases). Trimming pared 4 bases from V and 4 bases from J, leaving 10 bases between. Germline V gene lookup returns CDR1 ENHRY and CDR2 SYGVKD. The CDR3 loop spans 14 amino acids.

This clonotype was seen more than once but under ten times. The chain has TRBV29-1 and TRBJ1-1; D is uncertain. This CDR3 contains 12 residues. Trimming stripped 3 bases from V and 0 bases from J, with 5 bases between. CDR1 and CDR2 (germline): SQVTM, ANQGSEA. Written as DNA, the CDR3 is TGCAGCGTTGATGCAGTGAACACTGAAGCTTTCTTT. It translates to CSVDAVNTEAFF.

This clonotype was counted ten times or more. This sequence joins TRBV12-5 and TRBJ1-6; D possibly corresponds to TRBD1 (5 bases). The CDR3 extends over 15 amino acids. CDR1 and CDR2 from the germline V gene are LGHNT and FRNRAP. Trimming took off 5 bases at V and 8 bases at J, with 16 bases between the two ends. This CDR3 reads CASGTSAGKDSPLHF. As DNA, the CDR3 is TGTGCTAGTGGTACCTCGGCAGGGAAGGATTCACCCCTCCACTTT. The full variable domain, in which reference TRBV12-5 and TRBJ1-6 provide the parts outside the CDR3, is DARVTQTPRHKVTEMGQEVTMRCQPILGHNTVFWYRQTMMQGLELLAYFRNRAPLDDSGMPKDRFSAEMPDATLATLKIQPSEPRDSAVYFCASGTSAGKDSPLHFGNGTRLTVT.

This clonotype was detected only a few times. This chain links TRBV29-1 with TRBJ2-2, with D possibly being TRBD1 (6 bases). V lost 6 bases to trimming and J lost 2 bases, with 10 bases between them. There are 13 residues in the CDR3. Per germline, CDR1 SQVTM and CDR2 ANQGSEA. As DNA, the CDR3 is TGCAGCGTAAGGGACACAAACACCGGGGAGCTGTTTTTT. Translated, it gives CSVRDTNTGELFF.

This clonotype was observed at least ten times. This sequence joins TRBV5-1 and TRBJ2-1; 7 bases fit TRBD2. The CDR3 sequence is 16 residues long. With V trimmed by 5 bases and J by 4 bases, 12 bases remained unmatched. Per the germline V gene, CDR1 is SGHRS and CDR2 is YFSETQ. CDR3 coding DNA: TGCGCCAGCAGAAGGTCGGCGGGGGAAATTTACAATGAGCAGTTCTTC. It codes for CASRRSAGEIYNEQFF.

The J gene is TRBJ2-2, the V gene TRBV12-3 or TRBV12-4; TRBD2 matches 9 bases. The ends lost 11 bases at V and 5 bases at J; junction bases unmatched: 21. The CDR3 has 18 residues. The CDR3 sequence: CAFSPPGSGRSLTGELFF. In DNA, the CDR3 is TGTGCCTTCAGCCCGCCGGGGAGCGGGAGGTCTTTGACCGGGGAGCTGTTTTTT.

This clonotype was seen only a few times. This CDR3 is CASSPLGTSGSTDTQYF. In DNA form, the CDR3 reads TGTGCCAGCAGCCCGCTCGGGACTAGCGGGAGCACAGATACGCAGTATTTT. The chain joins TRBV4-2 to TRBJ2-3; TRBD2 matches at 12 bases. Germline assignment: CDR1 LGHNA and CDR2 YNFKEQ. The CDR3 covers 17 residues. The V and J ends lost 4 bases and 0 bases, in that order; junction bases with no gene match: 5.